The 23 T cell receptor beta chains given below trace back to one sample, sequenced in a study of shared clonotypes between healthy human individuals. CD45RO negativity and positive selection for CCR7 defined naive CD8 cells, a population that excluded terminally differentiated effector memory CD45RA+ cells. Sequenced by immunoSEQ multiplex PCR; TCRdb stores in-frame clones only, minus some. The sample contains about 2.1 million clones, under 95% of which appear only once. The sequenced material came from naive CD8+ T cells from PBMCs. These TCRs come from a man aged 18 to 29 in good health. Some clones in this sample may be carry-over from other donors' samples.

The chain carries TRBV7-9 and TRBJ1-3; no definite D call. The germline V gene has CDR1 SEHNR and CDR2 FQNEAQ (reference sequence). Trimming stripped 3 bases from V and 2 bases from J, with 17 bases between. The CDR3 spans 17 residues. DNA of the CDR3: TGTGCCAGCAGCTTCTCCCTCTTTGGCGGCACTGGAAACACCATATATTTT. Protein sequence: CASSFSLFGGTGNTIYF.

The CDR3 region has the DNA TGTGCCAGCAGCTGGACAGGGAGCACAGATACGCAGTATTTT. Its translation: CASSWTGSTDTQYF. The gene calls are TRBV13 and TRBJ2-3, with TRBD1 matching 8 bases. This CDR3 has 14 residues. Germline V gene lookup returns CDR1 PRHDT and CDR2 FYEKMQ (reference sequence). The ends lost 4 bases at V and 0 bases at J; junction bases unmatched: 0. The full variable domain, completed using reference TRBV13 and TRBJ2-3, is AAGVIQSPRHLIKEKRETATLKCYPIPRHDTVYWYQQGPGQDPQFLISFYEKMQSDKGSIPDRFSAQQFSDYHSELNMSSLELGDSALYFCASSWTGSTDTQYFGPGTRLTVL.

The rearrangement uses TRBV9 and TRBJ2-7; 10 positions match TRBD2. V gave up 1 base and J gave up 3 bases; unmatched junction bases: 4. This CDR3 is 15 amino acids long. The germline V gene has CDR1 SGDLS and CDR2 YYNGEE. CDR3: CASSVSSGGLYEQYF. For the CDR3, the DNA is TGTGCCAGCAGCGTATCTAGCGGGGGTCTCTACGAGCAGTACTTC.

The J gene is TRBJ2-7, the V gene TRBV2; TRBD2 aligns across 8 bases. The CDR3 extends over 16 amino acids. CDR1 and CDR2 from the germline V gene are SNHLY and FYNNEI. After removal of 4 bases from V and 9 bases from J, the junction contained 17 bases not matched to a gene. The CDR3 here is CASSVGTYGLAVRQYF. The CDR3 DNA follows: TGTGCCAGCAGTGTCGGGACGTATGGACTAGCTGTCAGGCAGTACTTC.

The J gene is TRBJ2-3, the V gene TRBV13; 10 nucleotides align to TRBD2. V gave up 6 bases and J gave up 2 bases; unmatched junction bases: 8. This CDR3 has 16 amino acids. Germline loops: CDR1 PRHDT, CDR2 FYEKMQ (reference sequence). The CDR3 nucleotides are TGTGCCAGCAGTCACAAAACTAGCGGGATCACAGATACGCAGTATTTT. It specifies CASSHKTSGITDTQYF.

The chain is built from TRBV28 and TRBJ1-2, with D possibly TRBD1 on 5 matching bases. The CDR3 is 15 residues long. V lost 2 bases and J lost 2, with 12 bases in between. Per the germline V gene, CDR1 is MDHEN and CDR2 is SYDVKM. The CDR3 bases are TGTGCCAGCAGTTTAGACCAGGGCTTAAACTATGGCTACACCTTC. Translation gives CASSLDQGLNYGYTF.

This chain links TRBV6-5 with TRBJ1-2; 7 nucleotides agree with TRBD1. The CDR3 loop spans 14 amino acids. Trimming at V came to 5 bases and at J to 7 bases, leaving 10 bases not matched to a gene. The V gene's germline CDR1 is MNHEY and CDR2 SVGAGI. The CDR3 here is CASSLKGAPGGYTF. CDR3 in DNA: TGTGCCAGCAGTCTGAAGGGGGCGCCTGGTGGCTACACCTTC.

This rearrangement joins TRBV14 to TRBJ2-7; D is unclear. CDR1 SGHDN and CDR2 FVKESK come from the germline V gene. Trimming took off 2 bases at V and 5 bases at J, with 10 bases between the two ends. The CDR3 has 13 residues. In nucleotides, the CDR3 is TGTGCCAGCAGCCAAATAAGCCCGGACGAGCAGTACTTC. Translating gives CASSQISPDEQYF.

To note about this clone: Different DNA sequences within this sample yield the same CDR3. The genes are TRBV7-9 and TRBJ1-5, with D tentatively TRBD1 (5 bases). The CDR3 is 14 residues long. Trimming removed 5 bases at V and 0 bases at J, with 8 bases between. CDR1 SEHNR and CDR2 FQNEAQ come from the germline V gene (reference sequence). The CDR3 nucleotides are TGTGCCAGCAGCCCCGGGGGTAGCAATCAGCCCCAGCATTTT. Encoded protein: CASSPGGSNQPQHF. The full variable domain, in which reference TRBV7-9 and TRBJ1-5 provide the parts outside the CDR3, is DTGVSQNPRHKITKRGQNVTFRCDPISEHNRLYWYRQTLGQGPEFLTYFQNEAQLEKSRLLSDRFSAERPKGSFSTLEIQRTEQGDSAMYLCASSPGGSNQPQHFGDGTRLSIL.

This clone occurred once. The chain is built from TRBV28 and TRBJ1-5, with D hard to call. CDR1 and CDR2 (germline): MDHEN, SYDVKM. V shed 1 base and J shed 0 bases, with 10 bases lying between them. The CDR3 is made up of 16 amino acids. The CDR3 loop reads CASSLSVGISNQPQHF. For the CDR3, the DNA is TGTGCCAGCAGTTTATCGGTAGGGATTAGCAATCAGCCCCAGCATTTT.

This chain links TRBV27 with TRBJ2-2; 8 nucleotides match TRBD1. The CDR3 sequence is 17 residues long. Germline lookup yields CDR1 MNHEY and CDR2 SMNVEV (reference sequence). V was pared by 5 bases and J by 4 bases, with 12 bases of the junction left unmatched. The CDR3 DNA reads TGTGCCAGCAGTCCCCCCCCGGACAGGGTTGGCACCGGGGAGCTGTTTTTT. The encoded protein is CASSPPPDRVGTGELFF.

The V gene is TRBV4-3, the J gene TRBJ2-2; 8 bases align to TRBD2. The CDR3 extends over 17 amino acids. After removal of 4 bases from V and 1 base from J, the junction contained 8 bases not matched to a gene. Looked up from germline, CDR1 is LGHNA and CDR2 is YSLEER. CDR3 residues: CASSPGPTSGNTGELFF. As DNA, the CDR3 is TGCGCCAGCAGCCCCGGCCCAACTAGCGGGAACACCGGGGAGCTGTTTTTT.

This clone was counted once. This same CDR3 is encoded by further DNA sequences in the sample. V gene TRBV13 combines with J gene TRBJ2-1, with D possibly TRBD2 on 6 matching bases. The CDR3 has 13 amino acids. Germline V CDR1 and CDR2: PRHDT, FYEKMQ (reference sequence). V lost 3 bases and J lost 7, with 10 bases in between. The CDR3 here is CASSLGGGNEQFF. CDR3 DNA sequence: TGTGCCAGCAGCTTGGGTGGAGGGAATGAGCAGTTCTTC.

This clone was recorded only once. The chain has TRBV7-9 and TRBJ2-7; 9 bases match TRBD1. V shed 5 bases and J 4 bases; nucleotides not matched to a gene: 6. Germline CDR1 reads SEHNR; CDR2 reads FQNEAQ (reference sequence). The CDR3 loop spans 14 amino acids. The DNA for the CDR3 is TGTGCCAGCAGCCGGACAGGGGATCCTTACGAGCAGTACTTC. Its translation: CASSRTGDPYEQYF.

CDR3 region: CASSFHWSRQREAKNIQYF. The CDR3 DNA follows: TGTGCCAGCAGCTTTCATTGGAGTCGGCAGCGGGAGGCCAAAAACATTCAGTACTTC. The gene calls are TRBV11-2 and TRBJ2-4; 8 bases are shared with TRBD2. The CDR3 extends over 19 amino acids. Germline CDR1 SGHAT, CDR2 FQNNGV. V lost 3 bases and J lost 1; bases outside the gene matches: 14.

The rearrangement links TRBV15 to TRBJ2-7, with 12 bases identical to TRBD2. This CDR3 spans 13 amino acids. Per the germline V gene, CDR1 is LNHNV and CDR2 is YYDKDF (reference sequence). The junction had 5 bases not matched to a gene; V was cut back by 11 bases and J by 3 bases. Here the CDR3 reads CAAGTSGFYEQYF. The DNA of the CDR3 is TGTGCCGCCGGGACTAGCGGGTTCTACGAGCAGTACTTC.

The gene calls are TRBV5-6 and TRBJ1-2; perhaps TRBD1 as D (6 bases). Germline V lookup: CDR1 SGHDT, CDR2 YYEEEE. Between the trimmed V and J ends, which lost 6 bases and 7 bases, there was a span of 22 bases. This CDR3 is 15 amino acids long. Here the CDR3 DNA reads TGTGCCAGCAACCGAGGGGGGGCCCGGTTTGGTGGCTACACCTTC. It encodes CASNRGGARFGGYTF. Variable domain in full (rest from reference TRBV5-6 and TRBJ1-2): DAGVTQSPTHLIKTRGQQVTLRCSPKSGHDTVSWYQQALGQGPQFIFQYYEEEERQRGNFPDRFSGHQFPNYSSELNVNALLLGDSALYLCASNRGGARFGGYTFGSGTRLTVV.

This clone was picked up one time. Other DNA sequences from this sample encode an identical CDR3 as well. V and J are TRBV27 and TRBJ2-7; D gene uncertain. The V end was cut by 0 bases, the J end by 4 bases, with 10 bases between. In germline, CDR1 is MNHEY, CDR2 SMNVEV (reference sequence). The CDR3 is 14 amino acids. The CDR3 sequence: CASSLSGVGYEQYF. The CDR3 bases are TGTGCCAGCAGTTTATCGGGCGTGGGGTACGAGCAGTACTTC.

The chain carries TRBV6-6 and TRBJ1-3; D perhaps matches TRBD1 (6 bases). The V end lost 5 bases, the J end lost 0 bases, and 14 bases lay between the germline ends. Per germline, CDR1 MNHNY and CDR2 SVGAGI (reference sequence). CDR3 length: 16 residues. CDR3 sequence: CASSAGTPSSGNTIYF. DNA for the CDR3: TGTGCCAGCAGTGCCGGGACACCGAGCTCTGGAAACACCATATATTTT.

The J gene is TRBJ1-2, the V gene TRBV7-9; 7 nucleotides align to TRBD1. CDR1 is SEHNR, CDR2 FQNEAQ, per germline (reference sequence). Trimming at V came to 5 bases and at J to 3 bases, leaving 12 bases not matched to a gene. The CDR3 totals 16 residues. The CDR3: CASSPTGASSYYGYTF. The DNA for the CDR3 is TGTGCCAGCAGCCCTACAGGGGCCTCCAGCTACTATGGCTACACCTTC. The full variable domain, completed using reference TRBV7-9 and TRBJ1-2, is DTGVSQNPRHKITKRGQNVTFRCDPISEHNRLYWYRQTLGQGPEFLTYFQNEAQLEKSRLLSDRFSAERPKGSFSTLEIQRTEQGDSAMYLCASSPTGASSYYGYTFGSGTRLTVV.

The CDR3 DNA sequence: TGTGCCAGCAGCCCGTCGGGACTAGCGGGCCCGAGCTCCTACAATGAGCAGTTCTTC. Encoded protein: CASSPSGLAGPSSYNEQFF. The rearrangement uses TRBV4-2 and TRBJ2-1; 12 positions agree with TRBD2. CDR1 and CDR2 from the germline V gene are LGHNA and YNFKEQ. The V segment lost 4 bases and the J segment 0 bases; nucleotides outside the gene matches: 10. CDR3 size: 19 residues.

This clone has only a few counts. The chain has TRBV29-1 and TRBJ1-1, with D uncertain. CDR1 SQVTM and CDR2 ANQGSEA come from the germline V gene. The CDR3 is 11 amino acids. Trimming took 5 bases from V and 10 from J, leaving 14 bases between them. CDR3 amino acids: CSVLVPIGAFF. Here the CDR3 DNA reads TGCAGCGTTTTGGTTCCAATCGGAGCTTTCTTT. Drawing the rest from reference TRBV29-1 and TRBJ1-1, the complete variable domain is SAVISQKPSRDICQRGTSLTIQCQVDSQVTMMFWYRQQPGQSLTLIATANQGSEATYESGFVIDKFPISRPNLTFSTLTVSNMSPEDSSIYLCSVLVPIGAFFGQGTRLTVV.

The chain has TRBV9 and TRBJ2-5; D is unclear. V gave up 0 bases and J gave up 0 bases, with 12 bases separating them. The germline V gene has CDR1 SGDLS and CDR2 YYNGEE. The CDR3 is 16 amino acids. DNA for the CDR3: TGTGCCAGCAGCGTAGGATCGCGAAGGAACCAAGAGACCCAGTACTTC. Its translation: CASSVGSRRNQETQYF.